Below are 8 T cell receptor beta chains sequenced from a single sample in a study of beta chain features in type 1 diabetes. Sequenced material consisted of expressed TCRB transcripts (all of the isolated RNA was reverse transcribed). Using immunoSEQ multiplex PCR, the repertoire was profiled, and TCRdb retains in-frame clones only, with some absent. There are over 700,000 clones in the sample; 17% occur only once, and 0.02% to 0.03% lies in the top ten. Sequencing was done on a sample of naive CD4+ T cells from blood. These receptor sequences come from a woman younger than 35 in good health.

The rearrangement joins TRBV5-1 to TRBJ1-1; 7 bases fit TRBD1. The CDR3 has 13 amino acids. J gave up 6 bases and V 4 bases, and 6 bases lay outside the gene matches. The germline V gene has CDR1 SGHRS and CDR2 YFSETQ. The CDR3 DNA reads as TGCGCCAGCAGCCTGGACAGGTTAGCTGAAGCTTTCTTT. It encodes CASSLDRLAEAFF.

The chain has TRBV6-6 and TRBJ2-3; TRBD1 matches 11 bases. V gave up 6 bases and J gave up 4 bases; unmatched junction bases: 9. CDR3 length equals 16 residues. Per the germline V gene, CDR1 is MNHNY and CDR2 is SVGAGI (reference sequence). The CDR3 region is CASSPGTGGNADTQYF. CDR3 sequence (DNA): TGTGCCAGCAGCCCCGGGACAGGGGGTAATGCAGATACGCAGTATTTT.

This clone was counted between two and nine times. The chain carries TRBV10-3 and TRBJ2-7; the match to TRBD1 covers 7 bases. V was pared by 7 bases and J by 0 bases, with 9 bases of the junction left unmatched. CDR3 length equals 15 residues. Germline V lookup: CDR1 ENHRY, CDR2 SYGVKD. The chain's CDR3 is CAITPGQANSYEQYF. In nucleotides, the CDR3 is TGTGCCATCACGCCCGGACAGGCAAACTCCTACGAGCAGTACTTC.

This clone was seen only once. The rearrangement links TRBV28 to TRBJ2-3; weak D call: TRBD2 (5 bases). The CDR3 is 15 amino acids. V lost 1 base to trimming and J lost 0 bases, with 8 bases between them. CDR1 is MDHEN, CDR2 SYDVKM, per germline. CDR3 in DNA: TGTGCCAGCAGTTTATCCCGGGATAGCACAGATACGCAGTATTTT. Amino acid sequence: CASSLSRDSTDTQYF.

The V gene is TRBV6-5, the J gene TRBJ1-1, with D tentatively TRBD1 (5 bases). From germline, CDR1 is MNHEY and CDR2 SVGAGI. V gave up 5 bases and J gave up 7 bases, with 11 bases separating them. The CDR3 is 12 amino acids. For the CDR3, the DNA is TGTGCCAGCAGTGGTCAGGGTATTGAAGCTTTCTTT. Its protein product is CASSGQGIEAFF.

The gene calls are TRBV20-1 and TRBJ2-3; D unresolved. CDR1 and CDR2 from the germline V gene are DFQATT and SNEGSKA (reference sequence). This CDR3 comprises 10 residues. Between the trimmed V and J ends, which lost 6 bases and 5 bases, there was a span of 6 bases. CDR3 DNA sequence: TGCAGTGCAAACCTAGATACGCAGTATTTT. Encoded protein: CSANLDTQYF.

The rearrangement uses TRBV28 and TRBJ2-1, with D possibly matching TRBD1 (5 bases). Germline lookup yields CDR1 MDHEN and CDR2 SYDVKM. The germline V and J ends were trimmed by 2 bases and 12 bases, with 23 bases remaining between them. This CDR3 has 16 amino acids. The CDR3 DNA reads TGTGCCAGCAGTTTAAGGGGTAATGAACTACCGGGCCTGCAGTTCTTC. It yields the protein CASSLRGNELPGLQFF.

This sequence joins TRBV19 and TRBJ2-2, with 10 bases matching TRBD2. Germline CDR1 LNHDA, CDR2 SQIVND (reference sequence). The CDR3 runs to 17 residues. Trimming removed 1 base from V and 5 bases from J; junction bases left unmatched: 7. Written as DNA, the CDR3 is TGTGCCAGTAGTATAGCTCCCCTAGCGGGAGTAACCGGGGAGCTGTTTTTT. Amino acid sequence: CASSIAPLAGVTGELFF.